The rows below give T cell receptor beta chains drawn from one sample of a study of T-cell memory formation after mild COVID-19. TCRdb independently ran MiXCR on the 5' RACE reads; one entry per CDR3 protein. Counted here are under 250,000 distinct CDR3 sequences, 9.4% occurring once; the ten biggest clones make up 22%. The sample consisted of PBMCs or a T cell subset sorted from them (not recorded which). Receptors originate from a man aged 18 to 29 who had mild COVID-19 (a few samples of this study predate the infection). Cell type and time point are not known. The CDR3 runs from the conserved cysteine through the conserved F or W. A D gene is named only where the DNA matches it firmly. The size field is filled for only some rows; it gives once, few, many or a size class.

v_call	d_call	clone_size	j_call	cdr3_nt	cdr3_aa
TRBV5-1	NA	many	TRBJ1-4	TGCGCCAGCAGCCCGCAGGGTGAGGGTGAAAAACTGTTTTTT	CASSPQGEGEKLFF
TRBV4-1	NA	NA	TRBJ2-5	TGCGCCAGCAGCCCGAGGTGGACAACGTCGGGGGTACAAGAGACCCAGTACTTC	CASSPRWTTSGVQETQYF
TRBV19	NA	few	TRBJ1-4	TGTGCCAGTAGTAACCCAAAAGTTGCAACTAATGAAAAACTGTTTTTT	CASSNPKVATNEKLFF
TRBV7-6	NA	NA	TRBJ2-5	TGTGCCAGCAGCTTAGAGGGGGGTAAAGAGACCCAGTACTTC	CASSLEGGKETQYF
TRBV4-1	TRBD1	few	TRBJ1-3	TGCGCCAGCAGTAGACAGGGGCCGAGCTCTGGAAACACCATATATTTT	CASSRQGPSSGNTIYF
TRBV5-1	TRBD1	NA	TRBJ2-7	TGCGCCAGCAGCCCGGGCCTTGGGACAGAAACCTACGAGCAGTACTTC	CASSPGLGTETYEQYF
TRBV6-1	TRBD1	NA	TRBJ1-5	TGTGCCAGCAGAGCTCCGGGACAGTCCGATCAGCCCCAGCATTTT	CASRAPGQSDQPQHF
TRBV27	NA	NA	TRBJ1-2	TGTGCCAGCAGTTTTTCAGGACAGTCGATGGACTATGGCTACACCTTC	CASSFSGQSMDYGYTF
TRBV7-9	NA	few	TRBJ2-7	TGTGCCAGCAGCCCCACCGGGTCCGAGCAGTACTTC	CASSPTGSEQYF
TRBV4-1	NA	few	TRBJ2-1	TGCGCCAGCAGCCATCCCAGGTTAGCGTGGTCCTACAATGAGCAGTTCTTC	CASSHPRLAWSYNEQFF
TRBV11-2	TRBD2	many	TRBJ2-5	TGTGCCAGCAGCTTAGTTAGCGGGGGGCCTCAAGAGACCCAGTACTTC	CASSLVSGGPQETQYF
TRBV20-1	TRBD2	many	TRBJ2-3	TGCAGTGCTAGAGATCTGGTCGGGGGGGATACGCAGTATTTT	CSARDLVGGDTQYF
TRBV5-5	TRBD1	NA	TRBJ1-1	TGTGCCAGCAGCCTCCCGGGACAGGGTGTTAACACTGAAGCTTTCTTT	CASSLPGQGVNTEAFF
TRBV7-2	NA	NA	TRBJ2-7	TGTGCCAGCAGCCCCCATCGTGGGGGGCGATGGGAGCAGTACTTC	CASSPHRGGRWEQYF
TRBV4-1	NA	NA	TRBJ2-7	TGCGCCAGCAGCACTCCAGGCGCCAACGAGCAGTACTTC	CASSTPGANEQYF
TRBV4-1	NA	many	TRBJ2-3	TGCGCCAGCAGCCAAGTCAACCTAGTGAGCACAGATACGCAGTATTTT	CASSQVNLVSTDTQYF
TRBV23-1	TRBD1	NA	TRBJ2-3	TGCGCCAGCAGTCGATCCTTTGGGACAGGGTTTGCAGATACGCAGTATTTT	CASSRSFGTGFADTQYF
TRBV4-2	NA	NA	TRBJ2-6	TGTGCCAGCAGCGACCACATTGGCCCTGGGGCCAACGTCCTGACTTTC	CASSDHIGPGANVLTF
TRBV12-3/TRBV12-4	NA	NA	TRBJ2-1	TGTGCCAGCAGTTTCACAGGGGGGGACAATGAGCAGTTCTTC	CASSFTGGDNEQFF
TRBV20-1	TRBD2	NA	TRBJ2-5	TGCAGTGCTAGGATTGGCGGGAGTTCTGGGAAGGAGACCCAGTACTTC	CSARIGGSSGKETQYF
TRBV4-3	TRBD1	NA	TRBJ2-4	TGCGCCAGCAGCCAAGGGACAGGAACCAAAAACATTCAGTACTTC	CASSQGTGTKNIQYF
TRBV7-2	NA	NA	TRBJ2-1	TGTGCCAGCAGCTACCAATACAATGAGCAGTTCTTC	CASSYQYNEQFF
TRBV18	NA	NA	TRBJ1-6	TGTGCCAGCTCACAACGGACGGAAAACCCCCTCCACTTT	CASSQRTENPLHF
TRBV4-2	NA	NA	TRBJ1-4	TGTGCCAGCAGCCCGCTTATCGGACAGTTTGAAAAACTGTTTTTT	CASSPLIGQFEKLFF
TRBV4-1	TRBD1	few	TRBJ2-3	TGCGCCAGCAGCCAAGATAGGGACAGCTACACAGATACGCAGTATTTT	CASSQDRDSYTDTQYF
TRBV12-3/TRBV12-4	TRBD1	few	TRBJ2-5	TGTGCCAGCAGTTTAGTAGCAGGGGGCAGGGGAGAGACCCAGTACTTC	CASSLVAGGRGETQYF
TRBV5-5	TRBD1	few	TRBJ1-6	TGTGCCAGCAGAAACGGGACAGGGCATAATTCACCCCTCCACTTT	CASRNGTGHNSPLHF
TRBV12-3/TRBV12-4	NA	NA	TRBJ2-5	TGTGCCAGCAGTTACGCACTAGGGGTGAGAGAGACCCAGTACTTC	CASSYALGVRETQYF
TRBV12-3/TRBV12-4	NA	NA	TRBJ2-2	TGTGCCAGCAGTTTTGGGGGCTTGTACACCGGGGAGCTGTTTTTT	CASSFGGLYTGELFF
TRBV6-5	NA	many	TRBJ2-2	TGTGCCAGCAGTTACTACACGGATATCACCGGGGAGCTGTTTTTT	CASSYYTDITGELFF
TRBV20-1	NA	NA	TRBJ1-2	TGCAGTGCTAGGGGCCCCTGGACTAACTATGGCTACACCTTC	CSARGPWTNYGYTF
TRBV9	NA	few	TRBJ2-5	TGTGCCAGCAGCGTAGAGTCTGTGGGGCACCAAGAGACCCAGTACTTC	CASSVESVGHQETQYF
TRBV5-1	NA	NA	TRBJ2-2	TGCGCCAGCAGCTTGGGAGACTTCGGAAACACCGGGGAGCTGTTTTTT	CASSLGDFGNTGELFF
TRBV25-1	NA	NA	TRBJ1-3	TGTGCCAGTCAAGGTGGAAACACCATATATTTT	CASQGGNTIYF
TRBV7-9	NA	few	TRBJ1-1	TGTGCCAGCAGCTTAAGATGGGGAGGTCAGGCAGACACTGAAGCTTTCTTT	CASSLRWGGQADTEAFF
TRBV11-2	TRBD2	few	TRBJ2-1	TGTGCCAGCAGCCCGCTAGGACTAGCGGTCAATGAGCAGTTCTTC	CASSPLGLAVNEQFF
TRBV19	NA	NA	TRBJ1-5	TGTGCCAGTAGTACGGAGGAGGCTCGGACAGAGGCCACCCTGTATCAGCCCCAGCATTTT	CASSTEEARTEATLYQPQHF
TRBV7-2	NA	NA	TRBJ1-5	TGTGCCAGCAGCCTGGACACACATCAGCCCCAGCATTTT	CASSLDTHQPQHF
TRBV3-1	NA	few	TRBJ1-2	TGTGCCAGCAGCCCTTCAAGTCTCGGGGATGGCTACACCTTC	CASSPSSLGDGYTF
TRBV3-1	NA	NA	TRBJ1-2	TGTGCCAGCAGCCAAGATAATGGAAGTGGCTACACCTTC	CASSQDNGSGYTF
TRBV6-6	NA	NA	TRBJ2-1	TGTGCCAGCAGGGGGGTTGGACTGGGTGAGCAGTTCTTC	CASRGVGLGEQFF
TRBV9	NA	few	TRBJ2-7	TGTGCCAGCAGCGTAGGAAATGTCTGGGACGAGCAGTACTTC	CASSVGNVWDEQYF
TRBV27	TRBD1	NA	TRBJ2-3	TGTGCCAGCAGTCCCCGGGACAGCCGCACAGATACGCAGTATTTT	CASSPRDSRTDTQYF
TRBV7-9	NA	NA	TRBJ2-1	TGTGCCAGCAGCTTAGCCGTCGGCAGGGAGAATGAGCAGTTCTTC	CASSLAVGRENEQFF
TRBV5-1	TRBD1	many	TRBJ1-1	TGCGCCAGCAGCTCCGGACAGGTCGTGAGTGAAGCTTTCTTT	CASSSGQVVSEAFF
TRBV3-1	NA	many	TRBJ2-5	TGTGCCAGCAGCCTCAACGAGGGGTCAGAGACCCAGTACTTC	CASSLNEGSETQYF
TRBV4-2	NA	many	TRBJ2-7	TGTGCCAGCAGCCAAGAACAGGACAGTAGCTCCTACGAGCAGTACTTC	CASSQEQDSSSYEQYF
TRBV20-1	NA	many	TRBJ2-1	TGCAGTGCTAGAGGAGGGGCCCGTAGGGGAACAGGCGATGAGCAGTTCTTC	CSARGGARRGTGDEQFF
TRBV7-9	TRBD1	few	TRBJ1-1	TGTGCCAGCAGTCAGATCGAAGGGGGCCGAAACACTGAAGCTTTCTTT	CASSQIEGGRNTEAFF
TRBV20-1	NA	NA	TRBJ1-4	TGCAGTGCTAGAGGGTTGGGAGATAGAGAAAAACTGTTTTTT	CSARGLGDREKLFF
TRBV4-1	NA	NA	TRBJ2-1	TGCGCCAGCAGCCAAGGGAGAAGCGACCTCTCCTACAATGAGCAGTTCTTC	CASSQGRSDLSYNEQFF